Shown below are 27 T cell receptor beta chains from a single sample sequenced in a study of blood T cells in healthy people across ages. With a J-beta primer mix and a sample-barcoded 5' primer, a second PCR ran roughly 6 to 11 cycles. TCRdb called the 5' RACE reads again in MiXCR, with one record for every CDR3 protein. The sample gives some 1.8 million distinct CDR3 sequences, 30% to 40% of which show up once; around 23% is in the top ten. Specimen: blood. The receptor set was obtained from a human donor in good health.

About this clonotype itself: Germline and junction disagree at one end, which may indicate a read error. The V and J genes are TRBV7-3 and TRBJ2-6; 10 bases fit TRBD1. Germline V CDR1 and CDR2: SGHTA, FQGTGA. The CDR3 extends over 20 amino acids. The CDR3 here is CANNLRNPTGGGSGANVRTF. The CDR3 DNA follows: TGTGCCAACAACCTCCGGAACCCGACAGGGGGCGGTTCTGGGGCCAACGTCCGGACTTTC. The variable domain in full, with the rest retrieved from reference TRBV7-3 and TRBJ2-6, is GAGVSQTPSNKVTEKGKYVELRCDPISGHTALYWYRQSLGQGPEFLIYFQGTGAADDSGLPNDRFFAVRPEGSVSTLKIQRTERGDSAVYLCANNLRNPTGGGSGANVRTFGAGSRLTVL.

The V gene is TRBV6-1, the J gene TRBJ2-1; 7 bases align to TRBD1. V shed 8 bases, J shed 2 bases, and the junction held 9 bases outside the gene matches. CDR3 size: 15 residues. Per germline, CDR1 MNHNS and CDR2 SASEGT. The CDR3 DNA is TGTGCCAGCGGTCGCCGGGACAGAGCCTACAATGAGCAGTTCTTC. It is translated as CASGRRDRAYNEQFF.

This clonotype has a handful of counts. The genes are TRBV13 and TRBJ2-1; weak D call: TRBD2 (5 bases). V gave up 5 bases and J gave up 3 bases, with 11 bases separating them. Germline V gene data show CDR1 as PRHDT and CDR2 as FYEKMQ (reference sequence). The CDR3 length is 14 residues. The CDR3 DNA reads TGTGCCAGCAGCGCAAACGGGGACTACAATGAGCAGTTCTTC. Protein sequence: CASSANGDYNEQFF.

At least ten counts were recorded for this clonotype. Mismatch with germline at one junction end may stem from a read error. This chain uses TRBV13 with TRBJ2-4; TRBD2 agrees at 7 bases. From germline, CDR1 is PRHDT and CDR2 FYEKMQ (reference sequence). The CDR3 length is 17 residues. CDR3 region: CASSVGAGWLAKNIQYF. In DNA, the CDR3 is TGTGCCAGCAGCGTAGGAGCGGGGTGGCTAGCCAAAAACATTCAGTACTTC.

This clonotype has only a few counts. The V and J genes are TRBV6-6 and TRBJ2-6; D tentatively reads TRBD1 or TRBD2 (7 bases each). The germline V gene encodes CDR1 MNHNY and CDR2 SVGAGI (reference sequence). V was cut by 6 bases and J by 1 base, with 13 bases left in between. The CDR3 spans 16 residues. The CDR3 here is CASSQGGGSGANVLTF. DNA of the CDR3: TGTGCCAGCAGCCAGGGGGGGGGATCTGGGGCCAACGTCCTGACTTTC.

This clonotype has more than one count but fewer than ten. The chain recombines TRBV7-2 with TRBJ1-6; the D is unclear. Trimming shortened V by 0 bases and J by 6 bases, and 6 bases separated the two germline ends. Germline loops: CDR1 SGHTA, CDR2 FQGNSA. The length of the CDR3 is 14 residues. CDR3 DNA sequence: TGTGCCAGCAGCTTAGCGGCAGCTAATTCACCCCTCCACTTT. Its translation: CASSLAAANSPLHF.

This clonotype turned up a few times. The junction differs from germline at one of its ends, possibly a read error. The V gene is TRBV4-2, the J gene TRBJ2-7; perhaps TRBD2 as D (6 bases). This CDR3 contains 14 residues. Germline V lookup: CDR1 LGHNA, CDR2 YNFKEQ. CDR3 DNA: TGTGCCAGCAGCAGCCGGGACTCCGCCTACGAGCAGTGCTTC. Translated: CASSSRDSAYEQCF.

The rearrangement uses TRBV4-1 and TRBJ1-2; TRBD1 matches at 7 bases. The CDR3 sequence is 15 residues long. Germline-derived CDR1 and CDR2 are MGHRA and YSYEKL. V shed 0 bases, J shed 8 bases, and the junction held 9 bases outside the gene matches. The CDR3: CASSQESGQPWGYTF. CDR3 DNA sequence: TGCGCCAGCAGCCAAGAGTCGGGACAGCCGTGGGGCTACACCTTC.

This clonotype was recorded a few times. J is TRBJ1-2 and V is TRBV7-2, with D possibly matching TRBD1 (5 bases). Per the germline V gene, CDR1 is SGHTA and CDR2 is FQGNSA. The V and J ends lost 3 bases and 4 bases respectively, with 15 bases between them. CDR3 length: 15 residues. The CDR3 protein is CASSFWDGRTYGYTF. CDR3 sequence (DNA): TGTGCCAGCAGCTTTTGGGACGGTCGAACCTATGGCTACACCTTC.

This rearrangement joins TRBV29-1 to TRBJ1-1; no reliable D call. This CDR3 is built from 13 residues. Germline V gene data show CDR1 as SQVTM and CDR2 as ANQGSEA. V was trimmed by 3 bases and J by 3 bases, leaving 11 bases between them. The CDR3 region is CSVDSQLDTEAFF. For the CDR3, the DNA is TGCAGCGTTGATTCGCAGCTGGACACTGAAGCTTTCTTT.

This clonotype was seen ten or more times. The chain carries TRBV7-2 and TRBJ2-3, with D unresolved. Trimming left V 5 bases short and J 1 base short, with 10 bases between. The CDR3 sequence is 14 residues long. From germline, CDR1 is SGHTA and CDR2 FQGNSA. The CDR3 reads CASSPRFGTDTQYF. The CDR3 DNA reads as TGTGCCAGCAGCCCTCGGTTTGGCACAGATACGCAGTATTTT. Full variable domain (missing parts from reference TRBV7-2 and TRBJ2-3): GAGVSQSPSNKVTEKGKDVELRCDPISGHTALYWYRQSLGQGLEFLIYFQGNSAPDKSGLPSDRFSAERTGGSVSTLTIQRTQQEDSAVYLCASSPRFGTDTQYFGPGTRLTVL.

The chain employs TRBV11-1 and TRBJ2-7; D perhaps matches TRBD2 (6 bases). The germline V gene has CDR1 SGHAT and CDR2 FQDESV (reference sequence). The CDR3 contains 13 residues. V was cut by 5 bases and J by 6 bases, with 14 bases left in between. The CDR3 is CASSLHLGGEQYF. The CDR3 nucleotides are TGTGCCAGCAGCCTCCATCTCGGGGGCGAGCAGTACTTC.

The chain carries TRBV5-6 and TRBJ1-6; D uncertain. Germline CDR1 is SGHDT and CDR2 is YYEEEE. This CDR3 has 14 residues. Trimming took 0 bases from V and 7 from J, leaving 8 bases between them. The CDR3: CASSLAELNSPLHF. The DNA of the CDR3 is TGTGCCAGCAGCTTGGCGGAACTAAATTCACCCCTCCACTTT.

A remark on this clonotype: A junction boundary mismatches the germline segment, possibly from a read error. The rearrangement links TRBV7-8 to TRBJ1-2, with no clear D. The germline V gene has CDR1 SGHVS and CDR2 FQNEAQ. The CDR3 runs 13 residues. The CDR3 loop reads CASSRRANHGYTF. In DNA, the CDR3 is TGTGCCAGCAGCCGAAGAGCTAACCATGGCTACACCTTC.

The chain couples TRBV2 to TRBJ2-7; perhaps TRBD2 as D (7 bases). CDR3 length equals 15 residues. In germline, CDR1 is SNHLY, CDR2 FYNNEI. V was shortened by 6 bases and J by 5 bases, with 20 bases between the two germline ends. The CDR3 spells CASSVGGRPINEQYF. CDR3 coding DNA: TGTGCCAGCAGCGTGGGGGGGCGGCCTATTAACGAGCAGTACTTC.

This clonotype was seen only a few times. The genes are TRBV29-1 and TRBJ2-5; D may be TRBD1 or TRBD2 (5 bases each). Trimming pared 2 bases from V and 3 bases from J, leaving 13 bases between. Germline-derived CDR1 and CDR2 are SQVTM and ANQGSEA. The CDR3 is made up of 14 amino acids. The CDR3 DNA reads as TGCAGCGTTGAACCACGGGACGGCGAAGAGACCCAGTACTTC. As protein: CSVEPRDGEETQYF.

The V gene is TRBV4-1, the J gene TRBJ1-2; 8 bases are shared with TRBD1. From germline, CDR1 is MGHRA and CDR2 YSYEKL. This CDR3 is 16 amino acids long. With V trimmed by 0 bases and J by 6 bases, 9 bases remained unmatched. The CDR3 nucleotides read TGCGCCAGCAGCCAAGATCCAGGGCAGGGGGCACATGGCTACACCTTC. Its protein is CASSQDPGQGAHGYTF.

The genes are TRBV12-3 or TRBV12-4 and TRBJ2-3, with TRBD1 matching 7 bases. V lost 6 bases, J lost 3 bases, and 9 bases stayed unmatched. The CDR3 extends over 15 amino acids. The CDR3, as DNA: TGTGCCAGCAGCACCCTCCGGGACAGAACAGATACGCAGTATTTT. Its translation: CASSTLRDRTDTQYF.

The chain joins TRBV7-2 to TRBJ1-2, with TRBD1 identical over 7 bases. The J segment lost 4 bases and the V segment lost 5 bases, leaving 10 bases of the junction unmatched. CDR1 is SGHTA, CDR2 FQGNSA, per germline. The CDR3 has 15 amino acids. The CDR3 DNA reads as TGTGCCAGCAGCCAACAGGGGCGCCTGGGCTATGGCTACACCTTC. This translates into CASSQQGRLGYGYTF. The whole variable domain, filled in from reference TRBV7-2 and TRBJ1-2, reads GAGVSQSPSNKVTEKGKDVELRCDPISGHTALYWYRQSLGQGLEFLIYFQGNSAPDKSGLPSDRFSAERTGGSVSTLTIQRTQQEDSAVYLCASSQQGRLGYGYTFGSGTRLTVV.

The V gene is TRBV7-9, the J gene TRBJ2-7; the match to TRBD1 covers 9 bases. The CDR3 is 15 residues long. Germline V CDR1 and CDR2: SEHNR, FQNEAQ (reference sequence). The V and J ends lost 4 bases and 3 bases, in that order; junction bases with no gene match: 7. The chain's CDR3 is CASSSWGQGRYEQYF. Here the CDR3 DNA reads TGTGCCAGCAGCTCCTGGGGACAGGGCCGCTACGAGCAGTACTTC. The full variable domain, rest sourced from reference TRBV7-9 and TRBJ2-7, is DTGVSQNPRHKITKRGQNVTFRCDPISEHNRLYWYRQTLGQGPEFLTYFQNEAQLEKSRLLSDRFSAERPKGSFSTLEIQRTEQGDSAMYLCASSSWGQGRYEQYFGPGTRLTVT.

This clonotype has just a few counts. V is TRBV18 and J is TRBJ2-7; a possible D gene is TRBD2 (6 bases). The CDR3 covers 13 residues. The germline V gene has CDR1 KGHSH and CDR2 LQKENI. V lost 3 bases, J lost 6 bases, and 12 bases lay in between. This chain's CDR3 is CASSPGGDREQYF. The CDR3, as DNA: TGTGCCAGCTCACCCGGCGGGGACCGCGAGCAGTACTTC. The variable domain in full, completed from reference TRBV18 and TRBJ2-7, reads NAGVMQNPRHLVRRRGQEARLRCSPMKGHSHVYWYRQLPEEGLKFMVYLQKENIIDESGMPKERFSAEFPKEGPSILRIQQVVRGDSAAYFCASSPGGDREQYFGPGTRLTVT.

The chain uses TRBV9 and TRBJ1-1; D gene unclear. This CDR3 spans 13 amino acids. V shed 3 bases and J shed 0 bases, with 6 bases lying between them. In germline, CDR1 is SGDLS, CDR2 YYNGEE. CDR3 residues: CASSEQLNTEAFF. In nucleotides, the CDR3 is TGTGCCAGCAGCGAGCAGCTGAACACTGAAGCTTTCTTT.

This clonotype has more than one count but fewer than ten. The chain links TRBV4-3 to TRBJ1-2; tentatively, D is TRBD1 (5 bases). Trimming pared 0 bases from V and 4 bases from J, leaving 9 bases between. CDR1 LGHNA and CDR2 YSLEER come from the germline V gene. The CDR3 has 14 residues. The DNA for the CDR3 is TGCGCCAGCAGCCAAGACGCAGGGCGCTATGGCTACACCTTC. Translating gives CASSQDAGRYGYTF.

This clonotype was observed a few times. The chain's CDR3 is CASSQMNYMGWRGSSYNEQFF. For the CDR3, the DNA is TGCGCCAGCAGCCAGATGAATTATATGGGGTGGCGGGGGAGCTCCTACAATGAGCAGTTCTTC. The chain has TRBV4-1 and TRBJ2-1; 7 positions match TRBD2. Trimming cost V 3 bases and J 0 bases; bases outside gene matches: 20. The CDR3 covers 21 residues. Germline CDR1 MGHRA, CDR2 YSYEKL.

CDR3 sequence: CASSYVVQGATQYF. CDR3 DNA: TGTGCCAGCAGTTACGTCGTCCAGGGCGCTACGCAGTATTTT. V usage is TRBV6-5 and J usage is TRBJ2-3, with TRBD1 as a possible D gene (5 bases). The CDR3 spans 14 residues. Germline V gives CDR1 MNHEY, CDR2 SVGAGI. The V end was cut by 2 bases, the J end by 8 bases, with 14 bases between.

The chain couples TRBV6-2 or TRBV6-3 to TRBJ2-1; 11 positions match TRBD1. The V and J ends lost 4 bases and 2 bases, in that order; junction bases with no gene match: 4. This CDR3 is built from 16 residues. Germline V gene sequence: CDR1 MNHEY, CDR2 SVGEGT. CDR3: CASSLRGQGAYNEQFF. The DNA for the CDR3 is TGTGCCAGCAGTTTACGGGGACAGGGGGCCTACAATGAGCAGTTCTTC.

The chain combines TRBV30 with TRBJ1-2; D remains unclear. V lost 4 bases and J 3 bases, leaving 12 bases between the germline ends. This CDR3 region has 13 residues. Looked up from germline, CDR1 is GTSNPN and CDR2 is SVGIG (reference sequence). CDR3 DNA sequence: TGTGCCTGGACTACAGTCGGGGACTATGGCTACACCTTC. Amino acid sequence: CAWTTVGDYGYTF.